These 14 T cell receptor beta chains originate from one sample sequenced in a study of T cell repertoires in cytomegalovirus infection. MiXCR, run by TCRdb on the reads, gives a single entry per CDR3 protein. The sample lists 150,000 to 200,000 distinct CDR3 sequences; over 25% were seen once. The sample taken for sequencing was PBMCs. The source of these receptors is a human donor in good health (CMV status not recorded). Some clones in this sample may be carry-over from other donors' samples.

The chain joins TRBV12-3 or TRBV12-4 to TRBJ2-4; D unclear. V was trimmed by 5 bases and J by 9 bases, leaving 11 bases between them. The CDR3 contains 12 residues. CDR3 sequence (DNA): TGTGCCAGCAGTGTCCTACCGGGCATTCAGTACTTC. This sequence encodes CASSVLPGIQYF.

This chain connects TRBV7-2 to TRBJ1-2; TRBD1 matches at 7 bases. The CDR3 contains 16 residues. With 5 bases clipped from V and 4 bases from J, the junction kept 13 bases outside the gene matches. Germline V gene sequence: CDR1 SGHTA, CDR2 FQGNSA. CDR3 sequence reads: CASSLGPRQGSYGYTF. CDR3 nucleotide sequence: TGTGCCAGCAGCCTAGGCCCGCGACAGGGAAGCTATGGCTACACCTTC.

This clonotype came up a few times. This chain connects TRBV2 to TRBJ2-2; TRBD1 matches 11 bases. Germline trimming cut 6 bases from V and 5 bases from J; bases unmatched to any gene: 8. CDR3 length: 16 residues. Germline-derived CDR1 and CDR2 are SNHLY and FYNNEI. CDR3 residues: CASRTDRGRRTGELFF. The CDR3 nucleotides are TGTGCCAGCAGGACGGACAGGGGGCGCCGAACCGGGGAGCTGTTTTTT. Full variable domain (remainder filled in from reference TRBV2 and TRBJ2-2): EPEVTQTPSHQVTQMGQEVILRCVPISNHLYFYWYRQILGQKVEFLVSFYNNEISEKSEIFDDQFSVERPDGSNFTLKIRSTKLEDSAMYFCASRTDRGRRTGELFFGEGSRLTVL.

The DNA for the CDR3 is TGTGCCAGCAGCTTAATAGGTCAAGGCAACGAGCAGTACTTC. This codes for CASSLIGQGNEQYF. The chain links TRBV7-6 to TRBJ2-7; D is undetermined. V was pared by 2 bases and J by 5 bases, with 13 bases between. Germline loops: CDR1 SGHVS, CDR2 FNYEAQ. CDR3 length: 14 amino acids.

There are many counts of this clonotype. The V gene is TRBV19, the J gene TRBJ1-5; D gene unclear. Looked up from germline, CDR1 is LNHDA and CDR2 is SQIVND (reference sequence). The CDR3 consists of 13 residues. V was pared by 9 bases and J by 0 bases, with 9 bases between. In DNA form, the CDR3 reads TGTGCCAGCACCGAGAATAGCAATCAGCCCCAGCATTTT. Protein: CASTENSNQPQHF.

This sequence joins TRBV27 and TRBJ1-1; 7 nucleotides match TRBD1. The CDR3 is 15 amino acids. Per the germline V gene, CDR1 is MNHEY and CDR2 is SMNVEV (reference sequence). V lost 4 bases to trimming and J lost 5 bases; unmatched junction nucleotides: 10. The CDR3 DNA reads as TGTGCCAGCAGTTCCCCAGGGGGAGGAGGAACTGAAGCTTTCTTT. Residues: CASSSPGGGGTEAFF.

The rearrangement links TRBV15 to TRBJ1-5; no definite D call. Germline values: CDR1 LNHNV, CDR2 YYDKDF (reference sequence). V was trimmed by 1 base and J by 10 bases, leaving 8 bases between them. The CDR3 runs to 12 residues. The CDR3 sequence is CATSRVGGPQHF. The CDR3, as DNA: TGTGCCACCAGCAGAGTGGGTGGACCCCAGCATTTT.

This sequence joins TRBV7-2 and TRBJ1-2, with 7 positions matching TRBD1. V lost 4 bases, J lost 7 bases, and 9 bases stayed unmatched. This CDR3 comprises 14 residues. Germline V CDR1 and CDR2: SGHTA, FQGNSA. The CDR3 is CASSSRDSGGGYTF. The CDR3 nucleotides are TGTGCCAGCAGCTCCCGGGACAGTGGAGGTGGCTACACCTTC.

This clonotype came up a few times. This rearrangement joins TRBV23-1 to TRBJ2-1, with D perhaps matching TRBD2 (5 bases). TRBV23-1 is given ORF status, its function remaining uncertain. Trimming shortened V by 0 bases and J by 8 bases, and 8 bases separated the two germline ends. This CDR3 spans 13 amino acids. The CDR3 region has the DNA TGCGCCAGCAGTCAATCTGAGGGCCATGAGCAGTTCTTC. This gives the protein CASSQSEGHEQFF.

CDR3 DNA sequence: TGTGCCAGCAGCTTAGGTGAAGGGAAGGCTTCACCCCTCCACTTT. It specifies CASSLGEGKASPLHF. The chain carries TRBV11-2 and TRBJ1-6, with D unclear. Trimming removed 1 base at V and 9 bases at J, with 13 bases between. The CDR3 contains 15 residues. Looked up from germline, CDR1 is SGHAT and CDR2 is FQNNGV.

The CDR3 sequence is CASTLGDHFVQETQYF. The CDR3 nucleotides read TGTGCCAGCACCCTCGGGGATCACTTTGTGCAAGAGACCCAGTACTTC. This chain links TRBV2 with TRBJ2-5; tentatively, D is TRBD2 (5 bases). This CDR3 is built from 16 residues. The V end was cut by 7 bases, the J end by 2 bases, with 20 bases between. Germline V gene data show CDR1 as SNHLY and CDR2 as FYNNEI.

The sample holds a few counts of this clonotype. V is TRBV11-2 and J is TRBJ2-7, with TRBD2 matching 7 bases. The CDR3 totals 13 residues. Trimming took 5 bases from V and 6 from J; bases not matched to a gene: 7. Germline values: CDR1 SGHAT, CDR2 FQNNGV. The CDR3, as DNA: TGTGCCAGCAGCGAGGGAGGGCGGGGCGAGCAGTACTTC. Amino acid sequence: CASSEGGRGEQYF.

This clonotype appeared many times. V usage is TRBV7-8 and J usage is TRBJ1-1; no clear D. Germline loops: CDR1 SGHVS, CDR2 FQNEAQ. The CDR3 is made up of 13 amino acids. V was clipped by 7 bases and J by 5 bases, with 14 bases between them. The CDR3 here is CASTSRGRTEAFF. CDR3 sequence (DNA): TGTGCCAGCACCTCAAGAGGGAGAACTGAAGCTTTCTTT.

J is TRBJ2-7 and V is TRBV6-9; D call uncertain. Germline values: CDR1 MNHGY, CDR2 SVAAGI. The V gene lost 10 bases and the J gene lost 5 bases, with 9 bases spanning the gap. CDR3 length: 10 amino acids. CDR3: CAISDHEQYF. DNA for the CDR3: TGTGCCATATCGGACCACGAGCAGTACTTC.